This T cell receptor (beta chain) was identified during a study of cytomegalovirus exposure and HLA in healthy donors. Turning to the study itself: Genotyping showed roughly 83% of 350 to 400 donors falling in the Caucasian-associated ancestry cluster.

The study ran its PCR with 60 Vbeta and 13 Jbeta primers. Method: immunoSEQ multiplex PCR; TCRdb's copy keeps in-frame clones and lacks some. Seen here are about 150,000 clones, 50% to 75% observed once, and the top ten hold 6% to 8.5%. The CDR3 extends over 15 amino acids. The V and J ends lost 0 bases and 4 bases respectively, with 13 bases between them. From germline, CDR1 is MNHEY and CDR2 SVGAGI. The receptor's source is a woman in her sixties or seventies in good health and CMV-seropositive. This chain uses TRBV6-5 with TRBJ2-7, with D perhaps matching TRBD2 (7 bases). Sequencing input: PBMCs. The CDR3 DNA is TGTGCCAGCAGTTACTCCGGTAGGGGGGGATACGAGCAGTACTTC. Residues: CASSYSGRGGYEQYF.